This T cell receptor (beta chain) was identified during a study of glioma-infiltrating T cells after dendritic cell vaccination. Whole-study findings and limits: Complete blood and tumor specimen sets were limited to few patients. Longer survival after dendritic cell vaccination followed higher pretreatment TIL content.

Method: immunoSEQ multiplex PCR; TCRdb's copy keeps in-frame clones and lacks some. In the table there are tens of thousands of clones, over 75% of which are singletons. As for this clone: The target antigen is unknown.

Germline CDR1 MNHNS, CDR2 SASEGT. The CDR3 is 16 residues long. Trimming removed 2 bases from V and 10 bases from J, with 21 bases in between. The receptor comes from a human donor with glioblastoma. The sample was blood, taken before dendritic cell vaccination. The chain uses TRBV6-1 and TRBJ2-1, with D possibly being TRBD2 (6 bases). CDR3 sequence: CASSEIAERAMEEQFF. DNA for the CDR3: TGTGCCAGCAGTGAAATAGCGGAGCGGGCGATGGAGGAGCAGTTCTTC.